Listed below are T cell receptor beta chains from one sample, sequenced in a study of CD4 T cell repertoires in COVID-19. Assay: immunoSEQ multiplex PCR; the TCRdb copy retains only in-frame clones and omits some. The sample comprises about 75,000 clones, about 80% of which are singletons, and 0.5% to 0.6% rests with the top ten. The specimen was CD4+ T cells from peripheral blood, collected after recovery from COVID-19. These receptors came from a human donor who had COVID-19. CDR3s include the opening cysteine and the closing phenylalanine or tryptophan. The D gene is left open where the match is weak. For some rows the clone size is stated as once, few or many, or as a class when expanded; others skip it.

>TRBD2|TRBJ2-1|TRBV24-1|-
TGTGCCACCAGTGATAGGTACGGGAGGGCCAGTTCGAATGAGCAGTTCTTC
CATSDRYGRASSNEQFF
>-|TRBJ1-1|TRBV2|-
TGTGCCAGCACCCCGGGGGGGGCGAACACTGAAGCTTTCTTT
CASTPGGANTEAFF
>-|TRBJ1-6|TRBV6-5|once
TGTGCCAGCCGCGGCGATTCACCCCTCCACTTT
CASRGDSPLHF
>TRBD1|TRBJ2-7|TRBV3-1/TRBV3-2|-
TGTGCCAGCAGCAAGGGACAGGGTGAGGACGAGCAGTACTTC
CASSKGQGEDEQYF
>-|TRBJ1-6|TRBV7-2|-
TGTGCCAGCAGCTCGCCTGACAGGCTATCACCCCTCCACTTT
CASSSPDRLSPLHF
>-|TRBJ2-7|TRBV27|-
TGTGCCAGCAGTCCAACCGACAGATACGAGCAGTACTTC
CASSPTDRYEQYF
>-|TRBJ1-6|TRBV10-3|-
TGTGCCATCAGTGAATTAGCCTCACCCCTCCACTTT
CAISELASPLHF
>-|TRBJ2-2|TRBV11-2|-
TGTGCCAGCAGCTTACTCGCACCCGGGGAGCTGTTTTTT
CASSLLAPGELFF
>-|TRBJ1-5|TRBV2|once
TGTGCCAGCAGTGAGGGGCTTACTCAGCCCCAGCATTTT
CASSEGLTQPQHF
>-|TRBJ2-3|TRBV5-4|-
TGTGCCAGCAGCCGAGGGCCTAGCAGGAATTTT
CASSRGPSRNF
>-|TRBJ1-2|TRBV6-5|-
TGTGCCAGCAGTCGCTCAGGTGCCAGCTATGGCTACACCTTC
CASSRSGASYGYTF
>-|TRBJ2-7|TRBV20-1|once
TGCAGTGCTAATGCGGGGCACGAGCAGTACTTC
CSANAGHEQYF
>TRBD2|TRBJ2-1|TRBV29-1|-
TGCAGCGTTACGGGACTAGCGGGTGTGAATGAGCAGTTCTTC
CSVTGLAGVNEQFF
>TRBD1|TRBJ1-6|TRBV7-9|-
TGTGCCAGCAGCTTGGCCGGGACAGGAAATTCACCCCTCCACTTT
CASSLAGTGNSPLHF
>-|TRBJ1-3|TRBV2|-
TGTGCCAGCAGGCCTACAGGGAACTCTGGAAACACCATATATTTT
CASRPTGNSGNTIYF
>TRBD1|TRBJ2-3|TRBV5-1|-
TGCGCCAGCAGCATCACAGGGGACCCCACAGATACGCAGTATTTT
CASSITGDPTDTQYF
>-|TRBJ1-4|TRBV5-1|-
TGCGCCAGCAGCTTCGGGACTAATGAAAAACTGTTTTTT
CASSFGTNEKLFF
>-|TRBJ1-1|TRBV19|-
TGTGCCAGTAGAGGGCAGGCCTACCACCTGAACACTGAAGCTTTCTTT
CASRGQAYHLNTEAFF
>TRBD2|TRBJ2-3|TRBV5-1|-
TGCGCCAGCAGCTTGGGATCGCTAGCGGGTGTCACAGATACGCAGTATTTT
CASSLGSLAGVTDTQYF
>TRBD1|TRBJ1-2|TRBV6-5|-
TGTGCCAGCAGTTACCTCCCCGGGACAGGGGTTGGGGGCTACACCTTC
CASSYLPGTGVGGYTF
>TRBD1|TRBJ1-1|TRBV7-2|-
TGTGCCAGCAGCTACAGACAGGGAGAAGCTTTCTTT
CASSYRQGEAFF
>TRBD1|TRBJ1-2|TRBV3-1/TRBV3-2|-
TGTGCCAGCAGCCAAGCGGACGGGACAGGGGGCAAAGGCTACACCTTC
CASSQADGTGGKGYTF
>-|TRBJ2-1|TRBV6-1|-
TGTGCCAGCAGTGAGACACAGGGGCGGGAGGAGCAGTTCTTC
CASSETQGREEQFF
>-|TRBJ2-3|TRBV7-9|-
TGTGCCAGCAGCATGATGGGTCAAACGGGAGATACGCAGTATTTT
CASSMMGQTGDTQYF
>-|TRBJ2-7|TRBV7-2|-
TGTGCCAGCAGCCAAGGAGGAGGGCCTTCCTACGAGCAGTACTTC
CASSQGGGPSYEQYF
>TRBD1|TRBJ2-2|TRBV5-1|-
TGCGCCAGCAGCCGGGGACAGGCGGGCACCGGGGAGCTGTTTTTT
CASSRGQAGTGELFF
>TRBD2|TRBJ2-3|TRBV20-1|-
TGCAGTGCTAGTATAGCGGGAACGGCAGATACGCAGTATTTT
CSASIAGTADTQYF
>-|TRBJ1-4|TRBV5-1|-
TGCGCCAGCAGCTCCCGGACCCACAGAACGGATAGTGAAAAACTGTTTTTT
CASSSRTHRTDSEKLFF
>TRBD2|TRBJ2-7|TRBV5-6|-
TGTGCCAGCAGCCGTAGACGGACTAGCGGTACCTACGAGCAGTACTTC
CASSRRRTSGTYEQYF
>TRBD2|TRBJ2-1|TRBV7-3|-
TGTGCCAGCAGCAAGACTAGCGGGGGTTACAATGAGCAGTTCTTC
CASSKTSGGYNEQFF
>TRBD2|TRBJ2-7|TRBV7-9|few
TGTGCCAGTACTAGCGGGAGGGCCCCACCGCACTTC
CASTSGRAPPHF
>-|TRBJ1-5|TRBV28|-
TGTGCCAGCAAGGAGGTAAATCAGCCCCAGCATTTT
CASKEVNQPQHF
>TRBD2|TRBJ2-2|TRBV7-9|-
TGTGCCAGCACTCCGGAAGGCGGGAGGGCCGGGGAGCTGTTTTTT
CASTPEGGRAGELFF
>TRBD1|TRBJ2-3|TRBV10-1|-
TGCGCCAGCAGTCCCGGGACAGGGGACACAGATACGCAGTATTTT
CASSPGTGDTDTQYF
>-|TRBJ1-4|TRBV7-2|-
TGTGCCAGCAGCTTAGCCAGGGGATCTGAAAAACTGTTTTTT
CASSLARGSEKLFF
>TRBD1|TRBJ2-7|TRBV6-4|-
TGTGCCAGCAGTCCGGACAGGCAGTCCTACGAGCAGTACTTC
CASSPDRQSYEQYF
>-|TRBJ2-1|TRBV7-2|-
TGTGCCAGCAGCCTTGGCCCCGGCGATGAGCAGTTCTTC
CASSLGPGDEQFF
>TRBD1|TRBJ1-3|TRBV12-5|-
TGTGCTAGTGGACAGGGGATTGGAAACACCATATATTTT
CASGQGIGNTIYF
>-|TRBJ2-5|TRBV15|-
TGTGCCACCAGCAGGGCTGGCCAAGAGACCCAGTACTTC
CATSRAGQETQYF
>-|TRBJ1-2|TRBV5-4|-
TGTGCCAGCAACCTGGGGGGTTCATATGGCTACACCTTC
CASNLGGSYGYTF
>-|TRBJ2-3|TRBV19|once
TGTGCCTGTTCACCGGCCGGGCGGCTTATCACAGATACGCAGTATTTT
CACSPAGRLITDTQYF